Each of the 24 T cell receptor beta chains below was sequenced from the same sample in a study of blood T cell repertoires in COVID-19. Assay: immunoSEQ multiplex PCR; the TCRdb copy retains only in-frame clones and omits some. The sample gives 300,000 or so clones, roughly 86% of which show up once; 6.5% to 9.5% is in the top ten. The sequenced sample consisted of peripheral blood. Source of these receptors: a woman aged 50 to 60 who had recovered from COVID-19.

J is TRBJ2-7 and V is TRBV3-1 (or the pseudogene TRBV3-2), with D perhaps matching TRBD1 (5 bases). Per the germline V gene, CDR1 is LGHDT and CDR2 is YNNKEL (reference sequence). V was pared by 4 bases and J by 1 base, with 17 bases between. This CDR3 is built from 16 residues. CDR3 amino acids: CASSPTPGQGSYEQYF. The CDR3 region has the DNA TGTGCCAGCAGCCCCACCCCTGGACAAGGATCCTACGAGCAGTACTTC.

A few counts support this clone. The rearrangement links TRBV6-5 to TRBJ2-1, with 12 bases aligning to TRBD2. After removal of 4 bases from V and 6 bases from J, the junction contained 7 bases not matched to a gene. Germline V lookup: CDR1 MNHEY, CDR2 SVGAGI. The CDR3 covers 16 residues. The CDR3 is CASSFRLAGAANEQFF. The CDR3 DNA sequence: TGTGCCAGCAGTTTCAGACTAGCGGGGGCCGCCAATGAGCAGTTCTTC.

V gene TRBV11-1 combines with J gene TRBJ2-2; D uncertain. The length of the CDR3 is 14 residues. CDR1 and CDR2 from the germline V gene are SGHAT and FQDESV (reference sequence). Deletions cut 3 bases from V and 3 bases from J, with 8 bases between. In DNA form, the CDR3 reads TGTGCCAGCAGCTTTTTCCCGGACACCGGGGAGCTGTTTTTT. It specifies CASSFFPDTGELFF.

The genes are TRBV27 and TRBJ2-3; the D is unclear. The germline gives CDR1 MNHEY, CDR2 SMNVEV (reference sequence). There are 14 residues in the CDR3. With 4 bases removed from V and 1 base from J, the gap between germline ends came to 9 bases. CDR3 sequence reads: CASSYVSRTDTQYF. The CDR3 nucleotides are TGTGCCAGCAGTTATGTATCCCGCACAGATACGCAGTATTTT.

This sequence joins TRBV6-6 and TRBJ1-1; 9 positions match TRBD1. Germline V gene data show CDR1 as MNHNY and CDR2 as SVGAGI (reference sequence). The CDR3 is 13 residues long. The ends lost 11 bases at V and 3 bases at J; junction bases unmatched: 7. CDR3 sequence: CAGNRGLDTEAFF. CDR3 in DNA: TGTGCCGGAAACAGGGGGCTGGACACTGAAGCTTTCTTT.

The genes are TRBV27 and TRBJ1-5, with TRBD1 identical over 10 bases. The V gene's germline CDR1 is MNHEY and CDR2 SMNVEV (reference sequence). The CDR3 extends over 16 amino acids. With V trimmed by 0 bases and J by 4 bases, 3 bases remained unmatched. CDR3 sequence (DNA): TGTGCCAGCAGTTTATCCTCGGACAGGGGGAATCAGCCCCAGCATTTT. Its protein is CASSLSSDRGNQPQHF.

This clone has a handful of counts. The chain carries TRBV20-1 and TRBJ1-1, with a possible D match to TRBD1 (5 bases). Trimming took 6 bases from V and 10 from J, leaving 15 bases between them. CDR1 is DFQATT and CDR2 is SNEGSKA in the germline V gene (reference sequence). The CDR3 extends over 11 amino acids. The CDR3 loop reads CSARYETVAFF. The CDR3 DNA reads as TGCAGTGCCAGGTATGAGACAGTAGCTTTCTTT.

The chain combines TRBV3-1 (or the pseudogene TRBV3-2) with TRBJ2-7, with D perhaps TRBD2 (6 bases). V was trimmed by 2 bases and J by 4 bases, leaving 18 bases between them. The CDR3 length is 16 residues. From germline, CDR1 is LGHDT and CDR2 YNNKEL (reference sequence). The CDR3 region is CASSQTPGAGSYEQYF. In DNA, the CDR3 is TGTGCCAGCAGCCAAACCCCTGGGGCCGGGAGTTACGAGCAGTACTTC.

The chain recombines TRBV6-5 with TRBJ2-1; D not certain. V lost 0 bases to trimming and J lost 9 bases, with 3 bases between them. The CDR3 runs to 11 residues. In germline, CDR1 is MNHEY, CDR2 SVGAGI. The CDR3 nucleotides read TGTGCCAGCAGTTACTCCTCTGAGCAGTTCTTC. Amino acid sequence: CASSYSSEQFF.

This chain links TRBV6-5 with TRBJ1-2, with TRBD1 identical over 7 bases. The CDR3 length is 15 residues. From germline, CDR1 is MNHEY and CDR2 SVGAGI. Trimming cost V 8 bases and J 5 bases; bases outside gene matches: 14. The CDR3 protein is CASQTDREVGYGYTF. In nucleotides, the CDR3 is TGTGCCAGCCAAACCGACAGGGAGGTAGGGTATGGCTACACCTTC.

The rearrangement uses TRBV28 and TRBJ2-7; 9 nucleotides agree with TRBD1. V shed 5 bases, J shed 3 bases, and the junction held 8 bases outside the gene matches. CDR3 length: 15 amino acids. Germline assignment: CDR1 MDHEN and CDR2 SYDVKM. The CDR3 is CASSPSRTGVYEQYF. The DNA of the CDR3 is TGTGCCAGCAGTCCATCCCGGACAGGGGTCTACGAGCAGTACTTC.

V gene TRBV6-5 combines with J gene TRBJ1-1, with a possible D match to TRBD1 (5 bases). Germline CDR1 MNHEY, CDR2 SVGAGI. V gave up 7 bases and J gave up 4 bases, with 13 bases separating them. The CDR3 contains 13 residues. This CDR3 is CASTRTRRTEAFF. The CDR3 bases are TGTGCCAGCACCCGGACACGACGCACTGAAGCTTTCTTT.

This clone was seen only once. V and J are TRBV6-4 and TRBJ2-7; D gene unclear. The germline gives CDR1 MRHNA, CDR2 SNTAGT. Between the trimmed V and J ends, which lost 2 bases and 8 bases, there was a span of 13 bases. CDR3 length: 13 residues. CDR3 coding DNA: TGTGCCAGCAGTGACGGGCTGGGTAGGAAGCAGTACTTC. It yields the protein CASSDGLGRKQYF.

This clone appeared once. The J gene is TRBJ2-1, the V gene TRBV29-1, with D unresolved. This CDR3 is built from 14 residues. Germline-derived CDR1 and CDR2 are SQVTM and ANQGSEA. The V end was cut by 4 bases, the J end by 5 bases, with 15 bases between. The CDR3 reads CSVAGLYQNNEQFF. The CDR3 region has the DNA TGCAGCGTTGCAGGCCTGTACCAAAACAATGAGCAGTTCTTC.

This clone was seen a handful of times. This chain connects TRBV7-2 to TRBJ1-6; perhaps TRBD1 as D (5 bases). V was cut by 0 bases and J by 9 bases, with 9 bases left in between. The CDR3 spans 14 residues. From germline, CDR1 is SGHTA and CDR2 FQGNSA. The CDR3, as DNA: TGTGCCAGCAGCTTAGCCTACCAGGGTTCACCCCTCCACTTT. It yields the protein CASSLAYQGSPLHF.

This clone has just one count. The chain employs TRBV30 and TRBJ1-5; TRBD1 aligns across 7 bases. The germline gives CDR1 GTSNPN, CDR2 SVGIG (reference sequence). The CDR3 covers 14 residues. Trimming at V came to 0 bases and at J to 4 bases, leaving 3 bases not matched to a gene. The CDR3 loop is CAWSVLQGNQPQHF. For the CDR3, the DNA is TGTGCCTGGAGTGTATTACAGGGGAATCAGCCCCAGCATTTT.

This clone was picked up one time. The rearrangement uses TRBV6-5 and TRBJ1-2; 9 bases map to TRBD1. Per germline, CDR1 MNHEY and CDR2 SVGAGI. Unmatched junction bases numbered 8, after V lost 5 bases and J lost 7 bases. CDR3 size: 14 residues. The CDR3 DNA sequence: TGTGCCAGCAGTACTACAGGGGGCGCAGGTGGCTACACCTTC. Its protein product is CASSTTGGAGGYTF.

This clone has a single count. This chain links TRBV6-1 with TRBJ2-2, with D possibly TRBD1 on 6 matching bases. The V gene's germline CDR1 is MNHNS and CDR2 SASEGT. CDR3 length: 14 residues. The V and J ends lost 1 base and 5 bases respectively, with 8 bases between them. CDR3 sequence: CASSEVRGTGELFF. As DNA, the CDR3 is TGTGCCAGCAGTGAAGTAAGGGGGACCGGGGAGCTGTTTTTT.

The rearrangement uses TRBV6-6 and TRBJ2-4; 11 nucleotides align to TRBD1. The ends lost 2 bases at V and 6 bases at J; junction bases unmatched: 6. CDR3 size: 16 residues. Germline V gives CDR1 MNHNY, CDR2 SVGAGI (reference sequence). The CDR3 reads CASSYSSGQGGNIQYF. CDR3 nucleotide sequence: TGTGCCAGCAGTTACAGCTCGGGACAGGGGGGAAACATTCAGTACTTC.

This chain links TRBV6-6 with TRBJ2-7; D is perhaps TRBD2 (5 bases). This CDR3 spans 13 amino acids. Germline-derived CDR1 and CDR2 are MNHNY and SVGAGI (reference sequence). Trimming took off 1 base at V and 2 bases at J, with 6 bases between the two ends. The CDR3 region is CASSYWGAYEQYF. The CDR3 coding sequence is TGTGCCAGCAGTTACTGGGGAGCCTACGAGCAGTACTTC.

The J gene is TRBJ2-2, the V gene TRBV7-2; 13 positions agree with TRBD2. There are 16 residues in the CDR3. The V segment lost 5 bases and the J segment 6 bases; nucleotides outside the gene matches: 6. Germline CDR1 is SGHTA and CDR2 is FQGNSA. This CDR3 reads CASSQGTSGIAGELFF. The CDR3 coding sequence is TGTGCCAGCAGCCAAGGGACTAGCGGGATCGCCGGGGAGCTGTTTTTT. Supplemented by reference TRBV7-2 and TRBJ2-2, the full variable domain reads GAGVSQSPSNKVTEKGKDVELRCDPISGHTALYWYRQSLGQGLEFLIYFQGNSAPDKSGLPSDRFSAERTGGSVSTLTIQRTQQEDSAVYLCASSQGTSGIAGELFFGEGSRLTVL.

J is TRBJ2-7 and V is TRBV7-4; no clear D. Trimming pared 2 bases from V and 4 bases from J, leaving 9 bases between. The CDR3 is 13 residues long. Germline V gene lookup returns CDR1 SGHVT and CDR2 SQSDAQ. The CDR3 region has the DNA TGTGCCAGCAGCTTATTTTCCAGATACGAGCAGTACTTC. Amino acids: CASSLFSRYEQYF.

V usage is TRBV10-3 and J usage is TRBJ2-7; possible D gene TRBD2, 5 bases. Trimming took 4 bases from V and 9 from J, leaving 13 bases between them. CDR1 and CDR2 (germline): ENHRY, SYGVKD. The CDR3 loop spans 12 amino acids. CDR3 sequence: CAISGAEGVQYF. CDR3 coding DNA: TGTGCCATCAGTGGGGCCGAGGGTGTGCAGTACTTC.

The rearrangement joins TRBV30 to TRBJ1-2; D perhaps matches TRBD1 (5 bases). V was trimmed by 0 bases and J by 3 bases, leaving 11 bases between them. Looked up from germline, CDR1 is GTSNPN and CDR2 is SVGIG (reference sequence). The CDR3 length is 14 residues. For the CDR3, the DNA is TGTGCCTGGAGTGTACTCGGGGGTCACTATGGCTACACCTTC. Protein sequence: CAWSVLGGHYGYTF.